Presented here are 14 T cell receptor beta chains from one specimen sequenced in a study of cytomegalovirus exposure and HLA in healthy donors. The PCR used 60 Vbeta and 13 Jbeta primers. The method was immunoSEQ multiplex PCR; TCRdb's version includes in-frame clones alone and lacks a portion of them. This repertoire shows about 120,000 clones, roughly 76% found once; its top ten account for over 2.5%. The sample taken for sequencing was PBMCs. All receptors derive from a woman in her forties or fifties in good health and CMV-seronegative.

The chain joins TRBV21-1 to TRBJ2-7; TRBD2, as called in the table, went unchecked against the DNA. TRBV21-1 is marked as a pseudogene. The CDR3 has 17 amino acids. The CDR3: CASSKGEVIAGVGEQYF. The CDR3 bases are TGTGCCAGCAGCAAAGGGGAGGTAATAGCGGGAGTAGGCGAGCAGTACTTC.

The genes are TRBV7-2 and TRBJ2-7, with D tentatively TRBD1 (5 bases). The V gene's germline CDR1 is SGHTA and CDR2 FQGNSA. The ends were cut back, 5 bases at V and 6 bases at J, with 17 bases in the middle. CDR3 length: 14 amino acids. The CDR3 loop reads CASSPAQGAGEQYF. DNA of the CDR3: TGTGCCAGCAGCCCCGCGCAGGGCGCCGGCGAGCAGTACTTC. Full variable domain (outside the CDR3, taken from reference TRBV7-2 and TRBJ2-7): GAGVSQSPSNKVTEKGKDVELRCDPISGHTALYWYRQSLGQGLEFLIYFQGNSAPDKSGLPSDRFSAERTGGSVSTLTIQRTQQEDSAVYLCASSPAQGAGEQYFGPGTRLTVT.

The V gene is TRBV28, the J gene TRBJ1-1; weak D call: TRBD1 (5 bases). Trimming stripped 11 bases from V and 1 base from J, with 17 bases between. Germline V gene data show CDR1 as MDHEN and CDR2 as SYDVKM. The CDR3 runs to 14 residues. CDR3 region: CAVLIGRENTEAFF. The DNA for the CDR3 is TGTGCCGTGCTTATCGGCAGGGAGAACACTGAAGCTTTCTTT.

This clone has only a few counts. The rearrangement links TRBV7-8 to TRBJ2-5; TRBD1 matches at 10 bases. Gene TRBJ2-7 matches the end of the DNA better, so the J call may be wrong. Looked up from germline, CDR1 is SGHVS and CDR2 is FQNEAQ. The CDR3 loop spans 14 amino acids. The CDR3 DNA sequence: TGTGCCAGCAGCCACCGGGACAGGGGTGTCGAGCAGTACTTC. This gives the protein CASSHRDRGVEQYF.

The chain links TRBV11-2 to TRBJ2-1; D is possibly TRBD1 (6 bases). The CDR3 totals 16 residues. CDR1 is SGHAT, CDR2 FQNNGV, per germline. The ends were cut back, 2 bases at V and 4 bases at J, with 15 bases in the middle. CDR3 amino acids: CASSLTWERGYNEQFF. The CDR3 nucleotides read TGTGCCAGCAGCTTAACGTGGGAGAGGGGGTACAATGAGCAGTTCTTC.

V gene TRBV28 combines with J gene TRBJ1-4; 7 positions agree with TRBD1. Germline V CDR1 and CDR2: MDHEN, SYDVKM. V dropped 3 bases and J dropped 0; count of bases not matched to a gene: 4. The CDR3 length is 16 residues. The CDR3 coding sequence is TGTGCCAGCAGTTTCACAGGGGTGGCAACTAATGAAAAACTGTTTTTT. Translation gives CASSFTGVATNEKLFF.

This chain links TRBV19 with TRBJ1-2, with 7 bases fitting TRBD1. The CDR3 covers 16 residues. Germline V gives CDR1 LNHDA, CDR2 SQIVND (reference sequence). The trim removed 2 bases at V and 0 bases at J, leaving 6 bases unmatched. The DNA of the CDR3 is TGTGCCAGTAGTATATCCGGGACAGTCTCTAACTATGGCTACACCTTC. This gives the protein CASSISGTVSNYGYTF.

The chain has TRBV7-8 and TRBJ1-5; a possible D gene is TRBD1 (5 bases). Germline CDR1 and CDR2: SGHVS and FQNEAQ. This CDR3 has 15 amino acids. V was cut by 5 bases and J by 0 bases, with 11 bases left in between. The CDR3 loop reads CASSEDSYSNQPQHF. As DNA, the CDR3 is TGTGCCAGCAGCGAAGACAGTTATAGCAATCAGCCCCAGCATTTT.

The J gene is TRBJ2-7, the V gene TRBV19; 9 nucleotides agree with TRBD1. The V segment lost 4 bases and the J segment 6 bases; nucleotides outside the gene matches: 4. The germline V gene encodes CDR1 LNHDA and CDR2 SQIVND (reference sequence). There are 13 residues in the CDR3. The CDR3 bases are TGTGCCAGTAGTACGACAGGGGGTTTCGAGCAGTACTTC. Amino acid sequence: CASSTTGGFEQYF.

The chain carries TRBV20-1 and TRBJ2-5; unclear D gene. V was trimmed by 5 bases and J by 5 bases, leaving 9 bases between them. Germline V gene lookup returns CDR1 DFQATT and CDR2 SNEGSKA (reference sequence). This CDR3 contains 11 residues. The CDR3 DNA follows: TGCAGTGCTGAGGTTTGGGAGACCCAGTACTTC. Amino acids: CSAEVWETQYF.

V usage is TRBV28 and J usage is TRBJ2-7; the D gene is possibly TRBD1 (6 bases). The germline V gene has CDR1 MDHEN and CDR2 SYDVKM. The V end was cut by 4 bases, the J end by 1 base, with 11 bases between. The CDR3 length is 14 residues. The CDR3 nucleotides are TGTGCCAGCAGTTCCTACAGGGAATCCTACGAGCAGTACTTC. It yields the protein CASSSYRESYEQYF.

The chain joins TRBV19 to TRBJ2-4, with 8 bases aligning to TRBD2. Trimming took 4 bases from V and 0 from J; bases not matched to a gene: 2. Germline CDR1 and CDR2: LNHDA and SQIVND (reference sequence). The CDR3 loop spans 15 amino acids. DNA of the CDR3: TGTGCCAGTAGTACGGGGGGGCTAGCCAAAAACATTCAGTACTTC. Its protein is CASSTGGLAKNIQYF.

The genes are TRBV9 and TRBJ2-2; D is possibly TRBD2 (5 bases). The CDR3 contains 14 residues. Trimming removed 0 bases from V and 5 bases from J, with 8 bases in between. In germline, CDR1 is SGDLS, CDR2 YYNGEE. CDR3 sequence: CASSVDGVTGELFF. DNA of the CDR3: TGTGCCAGCAGCGTAGACGGGGTGACCGGGGAGCTGTTTTTT. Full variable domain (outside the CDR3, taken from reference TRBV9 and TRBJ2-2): DSGVTQTPKHLITATGQRVTLRCSPRSGDLSVYWYQQSLDQGLQFLIQYYNGEERAKGNILERFSAQQFPDLHSELNLSSLELGDSALYFCASSVDGVTGELFFGEGSRLTVL.

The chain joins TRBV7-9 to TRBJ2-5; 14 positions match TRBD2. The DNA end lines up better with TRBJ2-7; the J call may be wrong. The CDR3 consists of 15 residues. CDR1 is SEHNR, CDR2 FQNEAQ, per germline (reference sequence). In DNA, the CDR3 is TGTGCCAGCAGCGAGGGACTAGCGGGAGCCTACGAGCAGTACTTC. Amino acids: CASSEGLAGAYEQYF.